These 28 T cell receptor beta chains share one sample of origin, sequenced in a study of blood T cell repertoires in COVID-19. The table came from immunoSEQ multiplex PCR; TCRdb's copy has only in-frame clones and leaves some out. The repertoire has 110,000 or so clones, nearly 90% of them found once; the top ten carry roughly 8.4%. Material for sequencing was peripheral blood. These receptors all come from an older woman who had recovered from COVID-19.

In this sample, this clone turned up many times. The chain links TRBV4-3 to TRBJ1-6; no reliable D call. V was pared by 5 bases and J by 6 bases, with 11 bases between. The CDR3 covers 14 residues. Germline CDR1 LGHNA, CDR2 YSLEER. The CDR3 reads CASSSRGSNSPLHF. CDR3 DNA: TGCGCCAGCAGCTCACGAGGCAGTAATTCACCCCTCCACTTT.

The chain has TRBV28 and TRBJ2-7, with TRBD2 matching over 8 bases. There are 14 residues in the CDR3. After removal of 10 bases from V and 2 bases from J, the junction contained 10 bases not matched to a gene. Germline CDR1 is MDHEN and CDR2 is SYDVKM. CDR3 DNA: TGTGCCACAGCAAGCGGGGGAGGTCCCTACGAGCAGTACTTC. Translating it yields CATASGGGPYEQYF.

CDR3 DNA: TGTGCCAGCAACGCCAGGCGCCTTTACAATGAGCAGTTCTTC. It specifies CASNARRLYNEQFF. The genes are TRBV7-2 and TRBJ2-1, with unresolved D. The CDR3 is 14 residues long. The V gene lost 7 bases and the J gene lost 4 bases, with 14 bases spanning the gap. Germline V gene data show CDR1 as SGHTA and CDR2 as FQGNSA.

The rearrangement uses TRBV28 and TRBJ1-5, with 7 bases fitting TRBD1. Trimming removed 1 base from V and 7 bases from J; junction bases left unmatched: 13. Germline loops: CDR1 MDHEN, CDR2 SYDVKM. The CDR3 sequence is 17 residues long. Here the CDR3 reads CASSLYGSQGLGQPQHF. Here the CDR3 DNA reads TGTGCCAGCAGTTTATACGGTTCACAGGGGCTGGGGCAGCCCCAGCATTTT.

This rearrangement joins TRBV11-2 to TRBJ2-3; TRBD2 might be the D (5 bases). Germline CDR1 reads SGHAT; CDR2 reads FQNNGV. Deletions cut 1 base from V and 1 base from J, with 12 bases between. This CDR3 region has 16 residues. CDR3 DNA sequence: TGTGCCAGCAGCTTAGGGGCTAGCCGTGGCACAGATACGCAGTATTTT. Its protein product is CASSLGASRGTDTQYF.

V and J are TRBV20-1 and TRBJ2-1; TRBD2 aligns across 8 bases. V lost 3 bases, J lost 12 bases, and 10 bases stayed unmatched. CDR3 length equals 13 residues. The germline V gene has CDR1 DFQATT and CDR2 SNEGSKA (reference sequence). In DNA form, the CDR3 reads TGCAGTGCTAGTCGCCCCGGGGGGGTCGCGCAGTTCTTC. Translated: CSASRPGGVAQFF.

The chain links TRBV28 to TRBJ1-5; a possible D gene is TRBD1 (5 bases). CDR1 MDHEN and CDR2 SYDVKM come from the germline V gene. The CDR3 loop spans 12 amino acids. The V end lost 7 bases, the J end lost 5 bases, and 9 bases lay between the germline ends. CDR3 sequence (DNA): TGTGCCAGCACCCCGGGGGATCAGCCCCAGCATTTT. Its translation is CASTPGDQPQHF.

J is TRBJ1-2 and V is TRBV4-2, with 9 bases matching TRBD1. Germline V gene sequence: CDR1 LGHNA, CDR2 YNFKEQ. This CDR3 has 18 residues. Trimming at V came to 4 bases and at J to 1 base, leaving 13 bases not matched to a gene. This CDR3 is CASSREGARQGVNYGYTF. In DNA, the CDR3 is TGTGCCAGCAGCCGAGAAGGGGCGAGACAGGGGGTTAACTATGGCTACACCTTC.

The CDR3 DNA reads as TGCGCCAGCAGCAGCAACAGGGGTTCCCTAGAAGCTTTCTTT. It codes for CASSSNRGSLEAFF. This chain uses TRBV5-1 with TRBJ1-1; 7 bases are a match to TRBD1. CDR3 length: 14 amino acids. V was clipped by 4 bases and J by 8 bases; unmatched bases: 11. Germline V CDR1 and CDR2: SGHRS, YFSETQ.

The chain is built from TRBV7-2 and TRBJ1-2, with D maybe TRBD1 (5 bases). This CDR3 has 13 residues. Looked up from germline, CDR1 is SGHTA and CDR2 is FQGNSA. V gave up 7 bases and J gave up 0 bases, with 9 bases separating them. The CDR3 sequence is CASKGPANYGYTF. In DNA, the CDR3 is TGTGCCAGCAAGGGGCCAGCTAACTATGGCTACACCTTC.

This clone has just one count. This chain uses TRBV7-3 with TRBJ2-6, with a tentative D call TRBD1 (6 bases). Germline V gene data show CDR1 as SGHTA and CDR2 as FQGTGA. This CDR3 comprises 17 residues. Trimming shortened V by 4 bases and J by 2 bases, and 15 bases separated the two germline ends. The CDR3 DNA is TGTGCCAGCAGCTACGGGCAGGGGTTCACTGGGGCCAACGTCCTGACTTTC. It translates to CASSYGQGFTGANVLTF. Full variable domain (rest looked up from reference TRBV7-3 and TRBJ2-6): GAGVSQTPSNKVTEKGKYVELRCDPISGHTALYWYRQSLGQGPEFLIYFQGTGAADDSGLPNDRFFAVRPEGSVSTLKIQRTERGDSAVYLCASSYGQGFTGANVLTFGAGSRLTVL.

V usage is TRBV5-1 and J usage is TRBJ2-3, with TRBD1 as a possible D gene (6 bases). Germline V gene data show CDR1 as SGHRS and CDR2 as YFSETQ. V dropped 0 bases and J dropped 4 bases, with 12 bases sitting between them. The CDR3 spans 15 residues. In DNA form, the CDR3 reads TGCGCCAGCAGCTTGGGTCAAGGGGGATCAGATACGCAGTATTTT. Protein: CASSLGQGGSDTQYF.

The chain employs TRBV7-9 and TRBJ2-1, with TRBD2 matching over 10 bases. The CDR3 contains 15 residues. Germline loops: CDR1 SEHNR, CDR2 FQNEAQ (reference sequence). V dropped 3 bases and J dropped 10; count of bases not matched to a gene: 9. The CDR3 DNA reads TGTGCCAGCAGCTTCTTCCTAGCGGGAGTCGGCGAGCAGTTCTTC. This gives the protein CASSFFLAGVGEQFF.

CDR3 DNA: TGTGCCAGCACCATAAGGGGGGGCGGCACAGATACGCAGTATTTT. Translating gives CASTIRGGGTDTQYF. This chain links TRBV9 with TRBJ2-3, with D maybe TRBD2 (7 bases). The CDR3 is 15 residues long. The V gene's germline CDR1 is SGDLS and CDR2 YYNGEE. Trimming shortened V by 6 bases and J by 1 base, and 15 bases separated the two germline ends. The whole variable domain, filled in from reference TRBV9 and TRBJ2-3, reads DSGVTQTPKHLITATGQRVTLRCSPRSGDLSVYWYQQSLDQGLQFLIQYYNGEERAKGNILERFSAQQFPDLHSELNLSSLELGDSALYFCASTIRGGGTDTQYFGPGTRLTVL.

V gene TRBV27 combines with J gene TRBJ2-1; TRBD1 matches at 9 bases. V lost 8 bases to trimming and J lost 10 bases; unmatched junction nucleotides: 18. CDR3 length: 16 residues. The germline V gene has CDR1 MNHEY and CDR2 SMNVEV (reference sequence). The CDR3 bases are TGTGCCAGCCCCTTCGCCGGGACAGGGTTGTTTAGGGAGCAGTTCTTC. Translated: CASPFAGTGLFREQFF.

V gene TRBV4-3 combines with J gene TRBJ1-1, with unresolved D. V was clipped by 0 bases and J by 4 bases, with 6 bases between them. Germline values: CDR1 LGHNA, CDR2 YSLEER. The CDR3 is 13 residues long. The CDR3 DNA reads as TGCGCCAGCAGCCAAGATAGTCGCACTGAAGCTTTCTTT. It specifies CASSQDSRTEAFF.

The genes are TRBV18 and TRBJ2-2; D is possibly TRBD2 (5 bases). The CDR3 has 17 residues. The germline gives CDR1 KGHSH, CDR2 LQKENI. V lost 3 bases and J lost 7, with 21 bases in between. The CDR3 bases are TGTGCCAGCTCACCGCCGTGGACTCGACCCAGCGGCGGGGAGCTGTTTTTT. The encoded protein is CASSPPWTRPSGGELFF. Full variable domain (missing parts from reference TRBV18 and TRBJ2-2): NAGVMQNPRHLVRRRGQEARLRCSPMKGHSHVYWYRQLPEEGLKFMVYLQKENIIDESGMPKERFSAEFPKEGPSILRIQQVVRGDSAAYFCASSPPWTRPSGGELFFGEGSRLTVL.

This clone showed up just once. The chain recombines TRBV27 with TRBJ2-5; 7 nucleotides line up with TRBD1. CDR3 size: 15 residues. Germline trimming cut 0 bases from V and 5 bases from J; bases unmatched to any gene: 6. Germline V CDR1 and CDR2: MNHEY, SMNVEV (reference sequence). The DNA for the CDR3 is TGTGCCAGCAGTTTATCGCGAGGGGGCGGGGAGACCCAGTACTTC. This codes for CASSLSRGGGETQYF.

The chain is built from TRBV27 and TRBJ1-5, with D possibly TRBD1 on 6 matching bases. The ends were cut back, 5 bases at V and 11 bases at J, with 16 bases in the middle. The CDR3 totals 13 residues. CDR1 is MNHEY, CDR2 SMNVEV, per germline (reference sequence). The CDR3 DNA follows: TGTGCCAGCAGTCCCCTGAGGGGGTACGCCCAGCATTTT. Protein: CASSPLRGYAQHF.

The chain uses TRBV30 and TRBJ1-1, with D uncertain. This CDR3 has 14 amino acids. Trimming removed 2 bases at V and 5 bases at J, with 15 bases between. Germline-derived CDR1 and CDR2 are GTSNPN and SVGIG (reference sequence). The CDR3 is CAWSLGPPGTEAFF. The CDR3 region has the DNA TGTGCCTGGAGTCTAGGCCCGCCGGGGACTGAAGCTTTCTTT.

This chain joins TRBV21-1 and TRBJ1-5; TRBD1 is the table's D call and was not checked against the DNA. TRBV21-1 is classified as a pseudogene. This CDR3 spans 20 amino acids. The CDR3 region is CASSKATGTPDPKDNQPQHF. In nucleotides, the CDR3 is TGTGCCAGCAGCAAAGCCACCGGGACACCAGATCCTAAGGACAATCAGCCCCAGCATTTT.

The CDR3 DNA sequence: TGCGCCAGCAGCTTGGGTTGGCGGGAGGGCTACAATGAGCAGTTCTTC. Its protein is CASSLGWREGYNEQFF. The chain couples TRBV5-1 to TRBJ2-1; 9 bases are a match to TRBD2. V lost 0 bases, J lost 3 bases, and 4 bases stayed unmatched. Germline values: CDR1 SGHRS, CDR2 YFSETQ. CDR3 length: 16 residues.

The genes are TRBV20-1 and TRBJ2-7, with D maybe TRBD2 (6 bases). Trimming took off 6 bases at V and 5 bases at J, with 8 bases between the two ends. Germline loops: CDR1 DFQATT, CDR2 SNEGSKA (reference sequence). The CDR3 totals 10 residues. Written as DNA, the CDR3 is TGCAGTGCCCGGGGGAACGAGCAGTACTTC. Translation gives CSARGNEQYF.

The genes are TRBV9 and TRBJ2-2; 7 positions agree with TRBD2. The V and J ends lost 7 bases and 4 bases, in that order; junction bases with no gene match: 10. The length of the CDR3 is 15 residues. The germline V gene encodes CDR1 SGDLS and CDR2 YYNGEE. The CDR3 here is CASRLGGVGTGELFF. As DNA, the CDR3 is TGTGCCAGCCGTTTGGGAGGGGTCGGCACCGGGGAGCTGTTTTTT. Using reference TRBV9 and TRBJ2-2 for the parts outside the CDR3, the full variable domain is DSGVTQTPKHLITATGQRVTLRCSPRSGDLSVYWYQQSLDQGLQFLIQYYNGEERAKGNILERFSAQQFPDLHSELNLSSLELGDSALYFCASRLGGVGTGELFFGEGSRLTVL.

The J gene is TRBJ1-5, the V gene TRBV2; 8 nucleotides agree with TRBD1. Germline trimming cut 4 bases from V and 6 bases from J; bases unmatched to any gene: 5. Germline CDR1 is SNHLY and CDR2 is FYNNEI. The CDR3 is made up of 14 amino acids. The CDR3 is CASSGDRGRQPQHF. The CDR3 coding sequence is TGTGCCAGCAGTGGCGACAGGGGACGTCAGCCCCAGCATTTT.

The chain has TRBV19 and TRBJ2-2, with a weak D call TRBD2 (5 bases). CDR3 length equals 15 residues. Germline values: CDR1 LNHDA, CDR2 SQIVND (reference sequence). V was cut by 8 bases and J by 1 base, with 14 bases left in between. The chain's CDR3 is CASLLRRENTGELFF. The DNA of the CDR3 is TGTGCCAGTCTCCTGAGACGGGAGAACACCGGGGAGCTGTTTTTT.

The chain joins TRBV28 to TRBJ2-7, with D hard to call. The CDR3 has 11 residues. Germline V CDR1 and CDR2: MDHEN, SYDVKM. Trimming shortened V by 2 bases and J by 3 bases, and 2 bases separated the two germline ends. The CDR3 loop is CASSLLYEQYF. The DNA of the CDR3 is TGTGCCAGCAGTTTACTCTACGAGCAGTACTTC.

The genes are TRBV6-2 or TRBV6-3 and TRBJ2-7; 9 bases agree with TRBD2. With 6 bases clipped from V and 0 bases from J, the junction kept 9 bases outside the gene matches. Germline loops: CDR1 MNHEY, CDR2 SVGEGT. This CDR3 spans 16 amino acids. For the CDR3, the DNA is TGTGCCAGCAGACCTCGACTAGCGGAGCCCTCCTACGAGCAGTACTTC. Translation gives CASRPRLAEPSYEQYF.